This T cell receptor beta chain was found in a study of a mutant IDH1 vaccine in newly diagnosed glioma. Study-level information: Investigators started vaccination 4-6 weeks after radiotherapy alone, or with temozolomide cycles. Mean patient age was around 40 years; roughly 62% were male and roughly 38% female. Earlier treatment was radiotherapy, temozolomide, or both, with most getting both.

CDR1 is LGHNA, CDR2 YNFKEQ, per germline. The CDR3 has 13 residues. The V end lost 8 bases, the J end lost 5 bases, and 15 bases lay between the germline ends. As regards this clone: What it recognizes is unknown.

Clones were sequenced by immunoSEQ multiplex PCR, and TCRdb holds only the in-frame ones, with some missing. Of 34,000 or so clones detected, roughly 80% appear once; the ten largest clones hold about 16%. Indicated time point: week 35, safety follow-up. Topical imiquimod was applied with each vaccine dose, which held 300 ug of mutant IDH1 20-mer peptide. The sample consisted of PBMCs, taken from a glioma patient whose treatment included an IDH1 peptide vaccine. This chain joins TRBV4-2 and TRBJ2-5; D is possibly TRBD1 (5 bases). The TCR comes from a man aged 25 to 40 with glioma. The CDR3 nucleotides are TGTGCCAGCGGACAAATCAGTGAGGAGACCCAGTACTTC. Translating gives CASGQISEETQYF.